The source of this TCR beta chain is a study of T cell changes during pregnancy in multiple sclerosis. Germline lookup yields CDR1 ENHRY and CDR2 SYGVKD. The CDR3 has 15 residues. Unmatched junction bases numbered 8, after V lost 7 bases and J lost 1 base. Using immunoSEQ multiplex PCR, the repertoire was profiled, and TCRdb retains in-frame clones only, with some absent. The sample carries roughly 86,000 clones, 92% recorded once. This sample comprised peripheral blood, obtained in the first trimester of pregnancy. The V call is TRBV10-3, the J call TRBJ2-3; 7 bases align to TRBD1. This receptor was obtained from a female donor with multiple sclerosis, enrolled in a pregnancy study. CDR3 sequence (DNA): TGTGCCATCACGAAGGGGGCGGGTGGCACAGATACGCAGTATTTT. Translated, it gives CAITKGAGGTDTQYF.